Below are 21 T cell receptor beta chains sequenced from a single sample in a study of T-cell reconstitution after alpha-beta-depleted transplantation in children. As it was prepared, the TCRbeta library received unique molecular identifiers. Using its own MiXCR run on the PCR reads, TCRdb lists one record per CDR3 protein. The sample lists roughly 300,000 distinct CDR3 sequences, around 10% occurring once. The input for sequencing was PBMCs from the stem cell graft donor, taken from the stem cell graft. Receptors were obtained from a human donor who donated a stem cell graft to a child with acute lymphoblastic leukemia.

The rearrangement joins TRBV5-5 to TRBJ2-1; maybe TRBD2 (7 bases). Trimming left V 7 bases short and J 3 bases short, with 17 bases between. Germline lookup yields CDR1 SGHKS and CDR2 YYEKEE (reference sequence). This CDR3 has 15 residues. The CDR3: CASGGGTPNYNEQFF. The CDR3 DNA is TGTGCCAGCGGGGGGGGGACACCTAACTACAATGAGCAGTTCTTC.

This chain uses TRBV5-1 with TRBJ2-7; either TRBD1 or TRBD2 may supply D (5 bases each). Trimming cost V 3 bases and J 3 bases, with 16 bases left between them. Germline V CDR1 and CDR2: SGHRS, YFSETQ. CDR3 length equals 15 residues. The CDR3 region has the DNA TGCGCCAGCAGCTGGGACGTCCGGGCGGACTACGAGCAGTACTTC. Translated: CASSWDVRADYEQYF.

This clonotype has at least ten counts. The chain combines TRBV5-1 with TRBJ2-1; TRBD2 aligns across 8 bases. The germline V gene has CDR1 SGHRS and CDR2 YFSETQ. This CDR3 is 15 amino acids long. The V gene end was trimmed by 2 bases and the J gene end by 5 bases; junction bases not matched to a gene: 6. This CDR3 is CASSFYAGGDNEQFF. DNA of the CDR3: TGCGCCAGCAGCTTTTATGCGGGAGGCGACAATGAGCAGTTCTTC.

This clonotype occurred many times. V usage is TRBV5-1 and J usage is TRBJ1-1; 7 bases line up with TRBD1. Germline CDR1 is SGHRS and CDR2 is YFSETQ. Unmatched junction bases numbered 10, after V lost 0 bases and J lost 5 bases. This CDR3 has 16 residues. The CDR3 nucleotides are TGCGCCAGCAGCTTGGCCCCCTCAGGGGGGAAAACTGAAGCTTTCTTT. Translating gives CASSLAPSGGKTEAFF.

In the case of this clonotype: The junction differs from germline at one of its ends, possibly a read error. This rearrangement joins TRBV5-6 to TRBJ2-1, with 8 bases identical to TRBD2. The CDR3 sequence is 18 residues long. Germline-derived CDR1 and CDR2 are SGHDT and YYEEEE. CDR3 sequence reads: CASSLRRRGAEWYNAQFF. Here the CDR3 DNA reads TGTGCCAGCAGCTTGCGTAGGCGGGGGGCGGAATGGTACAATGCGCAGTTCTTC.

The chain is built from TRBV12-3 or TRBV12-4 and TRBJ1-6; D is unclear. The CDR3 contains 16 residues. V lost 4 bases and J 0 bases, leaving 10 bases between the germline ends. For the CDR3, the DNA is TGTGCCAGCAGTTACGGACGGAACTCCTATAATTCACCCCTCCACTTT. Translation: CASSYGRNSYNSPLHF.

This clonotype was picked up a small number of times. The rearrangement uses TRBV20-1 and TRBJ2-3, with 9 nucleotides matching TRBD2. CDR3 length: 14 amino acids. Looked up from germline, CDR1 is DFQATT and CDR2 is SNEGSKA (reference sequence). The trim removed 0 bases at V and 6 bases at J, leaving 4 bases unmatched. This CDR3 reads CSARDSGGRDTQYF. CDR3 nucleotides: TGCAGTGCTAGAGATAGCGGGGGTAGGGATACGCAGTATTTT.

The CDR3 protein is CACSAGGYTGTQYF. In DNA, the CDR3 is TGTGCTTGTTCTGCGGGGGGCTACACGGGTACGCAGTATTTT. V and J are TRBV7-9 and TRBJ2-3; 8 bases are a match to TRBD2. Germline V lookup: CDR1 SEHNR, CDR2 FQNEAQ (reference sequence). The CDR3 consists of 14 residues.

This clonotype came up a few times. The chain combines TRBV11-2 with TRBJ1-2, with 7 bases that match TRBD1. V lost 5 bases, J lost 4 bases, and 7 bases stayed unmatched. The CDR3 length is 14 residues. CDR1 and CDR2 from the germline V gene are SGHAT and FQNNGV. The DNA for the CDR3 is TGTGCCAGCAGCCCACGGACAGGTCTCTATGGCTACACCTTC. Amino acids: CASSPRTGLYGYTF.

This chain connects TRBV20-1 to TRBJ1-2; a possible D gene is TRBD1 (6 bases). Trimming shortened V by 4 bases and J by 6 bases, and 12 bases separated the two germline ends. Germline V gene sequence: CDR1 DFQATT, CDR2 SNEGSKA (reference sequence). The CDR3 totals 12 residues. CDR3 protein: CSATRQVDGYTF. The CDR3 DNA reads TGCAGTGCTACTCGACAGGTCGATGGCTACACCTTC.

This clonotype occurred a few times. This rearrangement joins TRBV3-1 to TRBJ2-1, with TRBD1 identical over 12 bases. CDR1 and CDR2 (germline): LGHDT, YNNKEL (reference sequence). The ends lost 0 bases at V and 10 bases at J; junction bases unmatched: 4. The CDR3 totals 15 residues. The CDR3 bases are TGTGCCAGCAGCCAAGAGGGGGACAGGGGGCGCGAGCAGTTCTTC. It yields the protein CASSQEGDRGREQFF.

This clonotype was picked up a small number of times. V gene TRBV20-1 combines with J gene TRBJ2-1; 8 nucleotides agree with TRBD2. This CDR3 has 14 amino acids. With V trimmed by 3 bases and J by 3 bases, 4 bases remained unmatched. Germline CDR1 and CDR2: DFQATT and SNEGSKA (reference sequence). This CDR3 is CSARGSGDYNEQFF. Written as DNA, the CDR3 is TGCAGTGCTAGGGGTAGCGGGGACTACAATGAGCAGTTCTTC.

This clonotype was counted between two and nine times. The CDR3 DNA reads TGTGCCAGCTCACCGGGACTAGCCATCTCCCAGTTCTTC. Translating it yields CASSPGLAISQFF. The chain uses TRBV18 and TRBJ2-1, with 9 bases matching TRBD2. The trim removed 3 bases at V and 13 bases at J, leaving 7 bases unmatched. The CDR3 runs to 13 residues. Germline loops: CDR1 KGHSH, CDR2 LQKENI.

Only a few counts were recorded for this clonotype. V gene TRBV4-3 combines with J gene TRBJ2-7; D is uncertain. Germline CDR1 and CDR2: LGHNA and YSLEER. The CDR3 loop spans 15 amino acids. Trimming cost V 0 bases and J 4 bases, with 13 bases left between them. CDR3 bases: TGCGCCAGCAGCCAAGATCATCAGTTAGAGTACGAGCAGTACTTC. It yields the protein CASSQDHQLEYEQYF.

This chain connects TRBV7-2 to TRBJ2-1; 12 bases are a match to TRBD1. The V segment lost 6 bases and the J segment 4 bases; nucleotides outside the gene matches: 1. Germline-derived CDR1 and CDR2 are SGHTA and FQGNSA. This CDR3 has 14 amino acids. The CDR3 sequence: CASRGQGAYNEQFF. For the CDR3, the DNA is TGTGCCAGCAGGGGACAGGGGGCATACAATGAGCAGTTCTTC.

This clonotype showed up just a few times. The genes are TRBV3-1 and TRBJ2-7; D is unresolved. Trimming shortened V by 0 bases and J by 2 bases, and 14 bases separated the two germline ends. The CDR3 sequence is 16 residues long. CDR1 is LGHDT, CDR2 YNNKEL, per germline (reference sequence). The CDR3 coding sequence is TGTGCCAGCAGCCAAGATTGGGTAGGCGTGACCTACGAGCAGTACTTC. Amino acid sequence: CASSQDWVGVTYEQYF.

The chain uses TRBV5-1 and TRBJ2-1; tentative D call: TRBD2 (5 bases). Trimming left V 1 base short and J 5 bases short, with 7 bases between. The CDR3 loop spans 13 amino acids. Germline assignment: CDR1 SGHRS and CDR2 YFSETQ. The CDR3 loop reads CASSLFGDNEQFF. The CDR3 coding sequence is TGCGCCAGCAGCTTGTTCGGGGACAATGAGCAGTTCTTC.

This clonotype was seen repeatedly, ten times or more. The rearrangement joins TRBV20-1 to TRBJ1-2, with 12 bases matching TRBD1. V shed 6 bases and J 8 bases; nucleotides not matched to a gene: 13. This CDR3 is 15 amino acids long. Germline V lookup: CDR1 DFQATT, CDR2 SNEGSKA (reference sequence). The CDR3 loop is CSATAEGQGARGYTF. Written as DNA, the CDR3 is TGCAGTGCCACTGCGGAGGGACAGGGGGCGCGCGGCTACACCTTC.

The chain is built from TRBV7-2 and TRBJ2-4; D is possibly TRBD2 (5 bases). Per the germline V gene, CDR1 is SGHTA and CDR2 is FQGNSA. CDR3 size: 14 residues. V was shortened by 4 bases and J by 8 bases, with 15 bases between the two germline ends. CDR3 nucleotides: TGTGCCAGCAGCTACCCCCGGGGTGGGTACATTCAGTACTTC. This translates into CASSYPRGGYIQYF. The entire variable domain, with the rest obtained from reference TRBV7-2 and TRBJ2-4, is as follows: GAGVSQSPSNKVTEKGKDVELRCDPISGHTALYWYRQSLGQGLEFLIYFQGNSAPDKSGLPSDRFSAERTGGSVSTLTIQRTQQEDSAVYLCASSYPRGGYIQYFGAGTRLSVL.

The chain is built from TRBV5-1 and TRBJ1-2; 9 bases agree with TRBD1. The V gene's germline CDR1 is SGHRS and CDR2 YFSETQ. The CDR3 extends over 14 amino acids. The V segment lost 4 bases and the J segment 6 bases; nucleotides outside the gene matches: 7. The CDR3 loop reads CASSPGTGRDGYTF. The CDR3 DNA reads TGCGCCAGCAGCCCCGGGACAGGGCGGGATGGCTACACCTTC.

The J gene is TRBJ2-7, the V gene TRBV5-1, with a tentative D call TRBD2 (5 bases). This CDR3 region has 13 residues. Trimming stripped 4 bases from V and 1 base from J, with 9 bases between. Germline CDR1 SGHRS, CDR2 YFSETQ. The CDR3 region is CASSGSVSYEQYF. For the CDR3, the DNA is TGCGCCAGCAGCGGGAGTGTGTCCTACGAGCAGTACTTC.